This T cell receptor beta chain was recorded in a study of regulatory T cells in long-lasting Graves disease. The authors built TCR beta libraries using iRepertoire HTBI primers and Arm-PCR of CDR3 regions. TCRdb analysed the multiplex PCR reads with MiXCR anew, one entry per CDR3 protein. The table records 400,000 to 500,000 distinct CDR3 sequences, approximately 21% of them present only once. The sample's time point: persistent/refractory GD, antithyroid drugs over 5 years with positive TRAb. RNA isolated from PBMCs was used to make the TCR library. The table lists this clonotype with many counts. V was shortened by 2 bases and J by 2 bases, with 16 bases between the two germline ends. CDR3 length: 15 residues. CDR1 and CDR2 from the germline V gene are DFQATT and SNEGSKA (reference sequence).

The starting material was peripheral blood mononuclear cells (PBMCs), obtained when the disease was refractory, from a patient treated with antithyroid drugs. The genes are TRBV20-1 and TRBJ2-7; maybe TRBD2 (5 bases). This clonotype was sampled from a female donor with Graves disease. The CDR3 here is CSARSSGGPTYEQYF. CDR3 DNA: TGCAGTGCTAGATCCTCCGGAGGCCCCACCTACGAGCAGTACTTC.